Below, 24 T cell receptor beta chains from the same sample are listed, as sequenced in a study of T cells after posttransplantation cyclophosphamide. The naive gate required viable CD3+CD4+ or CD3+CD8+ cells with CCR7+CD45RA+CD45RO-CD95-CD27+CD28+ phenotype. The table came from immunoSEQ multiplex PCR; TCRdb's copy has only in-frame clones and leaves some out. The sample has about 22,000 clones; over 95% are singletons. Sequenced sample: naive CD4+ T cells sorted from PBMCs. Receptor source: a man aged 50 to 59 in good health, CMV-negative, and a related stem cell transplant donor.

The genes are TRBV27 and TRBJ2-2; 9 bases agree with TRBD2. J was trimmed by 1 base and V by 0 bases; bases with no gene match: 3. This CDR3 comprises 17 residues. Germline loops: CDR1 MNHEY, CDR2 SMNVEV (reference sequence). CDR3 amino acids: CASSLSWRGGNTGELFF. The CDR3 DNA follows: TGTGCCAGCAGTTTATCGTGGCGGGGGGGGAACACCGGGGAGCTGTTTTTT.

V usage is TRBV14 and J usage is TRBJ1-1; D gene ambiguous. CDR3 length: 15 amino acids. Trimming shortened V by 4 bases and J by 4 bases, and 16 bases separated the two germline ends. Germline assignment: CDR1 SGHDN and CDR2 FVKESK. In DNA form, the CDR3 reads TGTGCCAGCAGCCTTGGGGAGCTCCTGTTCACTGAAGCTTTCTTT. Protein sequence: CASSLGELLFTEAFF. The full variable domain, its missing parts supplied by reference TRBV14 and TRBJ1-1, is EAGVTQFPSHSVIEKGQTVTLRCDPISGHDNLYWYRRVMGKEIKFLLHFVKESKQDESGMPNNRFLAERTGGTYSTLKVQPAELEDSGVYFCASSLGELLFTEAFFGQGTRLTVV.

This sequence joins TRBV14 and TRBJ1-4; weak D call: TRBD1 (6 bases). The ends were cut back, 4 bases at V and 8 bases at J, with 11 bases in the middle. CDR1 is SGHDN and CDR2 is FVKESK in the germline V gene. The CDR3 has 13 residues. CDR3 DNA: TGTGCCAGCAGCCTACAGGGACGAGAAAAACTGTTTTTT. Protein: CASSLQGREKLFF.

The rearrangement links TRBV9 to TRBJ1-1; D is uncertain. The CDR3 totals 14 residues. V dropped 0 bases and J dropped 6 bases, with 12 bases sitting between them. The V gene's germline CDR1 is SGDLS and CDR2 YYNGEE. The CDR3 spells CASSVATEVAEAFF. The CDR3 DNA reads TGTGCCAGCAGCGTAGCAACTGAGGTGGCTGAAGCTTTCTTT.

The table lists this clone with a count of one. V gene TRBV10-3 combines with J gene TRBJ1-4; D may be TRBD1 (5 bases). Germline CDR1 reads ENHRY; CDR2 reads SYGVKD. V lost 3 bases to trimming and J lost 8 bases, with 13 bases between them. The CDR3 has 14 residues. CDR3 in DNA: TGTGCCATCAGTGAATTCAGGGCGGGAGAAAAACTGTTTTTT. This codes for CAISEFRAGEKLFF.

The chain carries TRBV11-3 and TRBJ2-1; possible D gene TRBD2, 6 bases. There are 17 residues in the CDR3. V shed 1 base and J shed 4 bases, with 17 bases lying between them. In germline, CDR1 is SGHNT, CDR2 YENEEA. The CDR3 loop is CASSLGSRGSGYNEQFF. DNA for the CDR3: TGTGCCAGCAGCTTAGGGTCTCGGGGCAGCGGGTACAATGAGCAGTTCTTC. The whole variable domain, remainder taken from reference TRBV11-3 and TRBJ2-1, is EAGVVQSPRYKIIEKKQPVAFWCNPISGHNTLYWYLQNLGQGPELLIRYENEEAVDDSQLPKDRFSAERLKGVDSTLKIQPAELGDSAVYLCASSLGSRGSGYNEQFFGPGTRLTVL.

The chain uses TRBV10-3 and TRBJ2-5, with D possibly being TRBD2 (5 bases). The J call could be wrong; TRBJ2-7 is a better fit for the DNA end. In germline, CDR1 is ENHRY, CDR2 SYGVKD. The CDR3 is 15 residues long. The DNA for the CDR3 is TGTGCCATCAGTGAGTCTAGCGCTAGCTCCTACGAGCAGTACTTC. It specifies CAISESSASSYEQYF.

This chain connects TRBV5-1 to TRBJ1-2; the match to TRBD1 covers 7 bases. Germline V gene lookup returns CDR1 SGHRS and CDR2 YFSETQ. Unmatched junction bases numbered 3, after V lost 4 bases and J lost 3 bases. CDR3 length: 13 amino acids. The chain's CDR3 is CASSGQGDYGYTF. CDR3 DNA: TGCGCCAGCAGCGGTCAGGGGGACTATGGCTACACCTTC.

The CDR3 loop reads CASSQEAGRETQYF. The DNA for the CDR3 is TGCGCCAGCAGCCAAGAGGCGGGGAGGGAGACCCAGTACTTC. The chain has TRBV4-3 and TRBJ2-5; perhaps TRBD2 as D (6 bases). V lost 0 bases and J 5 bases, leaving 10 bases between the germline ends. The CDR3 covers 14 residues. CDR1 is LGHNA, CDR2 YSLEER, per germline.

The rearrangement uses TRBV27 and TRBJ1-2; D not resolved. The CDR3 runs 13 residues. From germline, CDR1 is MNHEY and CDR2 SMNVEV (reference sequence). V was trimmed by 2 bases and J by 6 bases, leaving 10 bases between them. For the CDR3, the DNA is TGTGCCAGCAGTTTAGAAGGGAGGGATGGCTACACCTTC. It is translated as CASSLEGRDGYTF.

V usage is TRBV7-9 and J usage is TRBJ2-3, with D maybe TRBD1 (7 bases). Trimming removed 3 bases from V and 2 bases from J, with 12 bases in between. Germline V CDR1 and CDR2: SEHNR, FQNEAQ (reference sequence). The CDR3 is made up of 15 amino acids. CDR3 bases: TGTGCCAGCAGCTTCCAGGGGGGAATCACAGATACGCAGTATTTT. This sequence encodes CASSFQGGITDTQYF.

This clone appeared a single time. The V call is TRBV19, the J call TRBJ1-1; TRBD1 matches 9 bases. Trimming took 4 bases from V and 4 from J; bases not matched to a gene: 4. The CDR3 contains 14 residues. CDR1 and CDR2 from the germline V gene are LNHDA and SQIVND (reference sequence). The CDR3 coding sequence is TGTGCCAGTAGTACCCGGGACAGGGTCACTGAAGCTTTCTTT. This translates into CASSTRDRVTEAFF.

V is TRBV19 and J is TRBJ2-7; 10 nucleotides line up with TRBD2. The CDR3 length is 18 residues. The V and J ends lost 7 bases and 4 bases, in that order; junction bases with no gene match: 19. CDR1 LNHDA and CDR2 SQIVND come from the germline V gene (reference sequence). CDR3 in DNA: TGTGCCAGTACTAAAAGACTAGCGGGCGGAGGGAGGATTTACGAGCAGTACTTC. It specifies CASTKRLAGGGRIYEQYF.

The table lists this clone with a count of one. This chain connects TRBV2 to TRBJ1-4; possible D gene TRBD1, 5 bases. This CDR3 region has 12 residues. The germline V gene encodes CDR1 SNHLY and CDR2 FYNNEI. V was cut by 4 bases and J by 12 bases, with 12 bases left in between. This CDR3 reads CASSVGGGELFF. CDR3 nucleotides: TGTGCCAGCAGTGTTGGGGGGGGTGAACTGTTTTTT.

The CDR3 sequence: CASSVAHGYGYTF. The CDR3 DNA sequence: TGTGCCAGCAGCGTAGCTCACGGCTATGGCTACACCTTC. The V and J genes are TRBV9 and TRBJ1-2; D is ambiguous. The CDR3 has 13 residues. The germline V gene has CDR1 SGDLS and CDR2 YYNGEE. Trimming took 0 bases from V and 4 from J, leaving 7 bases between them.

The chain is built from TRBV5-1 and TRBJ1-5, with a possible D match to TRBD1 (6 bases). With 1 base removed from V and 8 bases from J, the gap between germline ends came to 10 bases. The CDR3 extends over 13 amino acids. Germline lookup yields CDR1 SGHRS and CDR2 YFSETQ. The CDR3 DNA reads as TGCGCCAGCAGCTTGACAGGGTTCGAGCCCCAGCATTTT. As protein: CASSLTGFEPQHF. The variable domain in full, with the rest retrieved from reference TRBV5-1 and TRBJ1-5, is KAGVTQTPRYLIKTRGQQVTLSCSPISGHRSVSWYQQTPGQGLQFLFEYFSETQRNKGNFPGRFSGRQFSNSRSEMNVSTLELGDSALYLCASSLTGFEPQHFGDGTRLSIL.

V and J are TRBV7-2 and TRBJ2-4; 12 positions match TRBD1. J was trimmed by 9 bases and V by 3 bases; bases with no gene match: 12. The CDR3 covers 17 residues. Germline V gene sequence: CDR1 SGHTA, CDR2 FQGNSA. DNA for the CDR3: TGTGCCAGCAGCTTCGGCGGGACAGGGGGCCACGTCGGCATTCAGTACTTC. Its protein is CASSFGGTGGHVGIQYF. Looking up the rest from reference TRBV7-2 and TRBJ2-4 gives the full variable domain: GAGVSQSPSNKVTEKGKDVELRCDPISGHTALYWYRQSLGQGLEFLIYFQGNSAPDKSGLPSDRFSAERTGGSVSTLTIQRTQQEDSAVYLCASSFGGTGGHVGIQYFGAGTRLSVL.

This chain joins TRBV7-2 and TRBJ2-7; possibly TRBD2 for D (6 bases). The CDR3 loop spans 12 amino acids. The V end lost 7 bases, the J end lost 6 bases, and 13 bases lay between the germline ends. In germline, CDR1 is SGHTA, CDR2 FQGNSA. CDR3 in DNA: TGTGCCAGCAACCGACTAGTTTCCGAGCAGTACTTC. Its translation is CASNRLVSEQYF.

Written as DNA, the CDR3 is TGTGCCAGCAGTTATTGGACAGGGTCTTACGAGCAGTACTTC. Its translation is CASSYWTGSYEQYF. J is TRBJ2-7 and V is TRBV6-5; 8 bases match TRBD1. This CDR3 is 14 amino acids long. J lost 4 bases, V lost 3 bases, and 5 bases had no gene match. CDR1 and CDR2 from the germline V gene are MNHEY and SVGAGI.

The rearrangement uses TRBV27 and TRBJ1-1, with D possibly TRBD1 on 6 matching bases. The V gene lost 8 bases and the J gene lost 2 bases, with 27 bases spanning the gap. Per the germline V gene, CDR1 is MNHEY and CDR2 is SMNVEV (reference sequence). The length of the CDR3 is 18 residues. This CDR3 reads CASHQLVPGVGGNTEAFF. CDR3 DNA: TGTGCCAGCCATCAGCTAGTTCCAGGGGTCGGTGGAAACACTGAAGCTTTCTTT.

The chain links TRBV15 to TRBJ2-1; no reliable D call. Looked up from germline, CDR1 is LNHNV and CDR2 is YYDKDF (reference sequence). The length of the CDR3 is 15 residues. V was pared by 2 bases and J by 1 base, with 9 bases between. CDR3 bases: TGTGCCACCAGCAGAAGCGTCCAGTCCTACAATGAGCAGTTCTTC. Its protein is CATSRSVQSYNEQFF.

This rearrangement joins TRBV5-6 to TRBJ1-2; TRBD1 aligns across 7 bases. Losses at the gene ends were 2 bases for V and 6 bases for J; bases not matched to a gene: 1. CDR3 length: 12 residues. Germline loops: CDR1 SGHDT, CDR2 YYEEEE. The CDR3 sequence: CASSFTGDGYTF. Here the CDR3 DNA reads TGTGCCAGCAGCTTTACAGGGGATGGCTACACCTTC. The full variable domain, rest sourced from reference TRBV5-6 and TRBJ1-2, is DAGVTQSPTHLIKTRGQQVTLRCSPKSGHDTVSWYQQALGQGPQFIFQYYEEEERQRGNFPDRFSGHQFPNYSSELNVNALLLGDSALYLCASSFTGDGYTFGSGTRLTVV.

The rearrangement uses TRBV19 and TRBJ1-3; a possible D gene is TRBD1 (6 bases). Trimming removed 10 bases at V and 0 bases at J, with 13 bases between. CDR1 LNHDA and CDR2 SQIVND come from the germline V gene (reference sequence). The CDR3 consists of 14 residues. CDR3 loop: CATTGTSSGNTIYF. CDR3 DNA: TGTGCCACCACCGGGACATCCTCTGGAAACACCATATATTTT.

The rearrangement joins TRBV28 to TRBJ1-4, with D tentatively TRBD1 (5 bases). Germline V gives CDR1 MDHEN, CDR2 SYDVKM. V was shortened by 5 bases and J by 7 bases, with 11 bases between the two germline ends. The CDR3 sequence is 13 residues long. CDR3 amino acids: CASSSQGLEKLFF. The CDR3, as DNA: TGTGCCAGCAGTAGCCAGGGTCTTGAAAAACTGTTTTTT.